The sequence of this T cell receptor beta chain was determined in a study of cytomegalovirus exposure and HLA in healthy donors. Study-level findings and limits: Later analysis associated a missense DCLRE1C variant with TCR beta V- and J-gene trimming. Reports credit the classifier with highly specific, highly sensitive diagnosis of cytomegalovirus status. Previous analysis showed most TCR beta V segments were productive about 87% or about 30% of the time. Several of the most significant clusters appeared, in a later analysis, to be linked to common viral pathogens.

Worth noting for this clone: Its cognate antigen is unknown.

The PCR was carried out with 60 Vbeta primers and 13 Jbeta primers. Measured with immunoSEQ multiplex PCR; TCRdb has only the in-frame clones, and not every one. Of 150,000 to 200,000 clones listed, around 68% are singletons. The CDR3 is 16 amino acids. Germline values: CDR1 SGHAT, CDR2 FQNNGV. V shed 4 bases and J shed 2 bases, with 17 bases lying between them. The V gene is TRBV11-2, the J gene TRBJ1-2; D is possibly TRBD1 (5 bases). Material: PBMCs. The sequence derives from a man aged 50 to 59 in good health and CMV-seronegative. CDR3 sequence: CASSSLPRQRNYGYTF. The CDR3 nucleotides read TGTGCCAGCAGCTCCCTTCCCCGACAGCGAAACTATGGCTACACCTTC.